This T cell receptor (beta chain) derives from a study of blood T cells in healthy people across ages. Study-level information: When template switching was applied, about one barcoded beta molecule was captured per two T cells. Study conclusions and caveats: Fewer expanded clones and more diversity marked long-lived versus aged donors.

In the case of this clonotype: Its specificity is not known.

A J-beta primer mix and a sample-barcoded 5' primer were used in a second PCR of about 7 to 11 cycles. TCRdb reprocessed the 5' RACE reads with MiXCR, giving one entry per CDR3 protein. The table lists around 1,000,000 distinct CDR3 sequences, around 27% of them singletons, with about 0.69% in the top ten. This same sample was also part of a study on T cells of mothers and their children. That study reports: Related and unrelated pairs show similar shaping of TCR recombination output by thymic selection.

The specimen sequenced was blood. The clonotype comes from a girl aged 2 to 10 in good health.

The CDR3 DNA reads as TGTGCCAGCAGCTTAGCGGGCTCTACGCGCTCCTACGAGCAGTACTTC. Translation gives CASSLAGSTRSYEQYF. The genes are TRBV7-2 and TRBJ2-7; D remains unclear. The V gene's germline CDR1 is SGHTA and CDR2 FQGNSA. Between the trimmed V and J ends, which lost 0 bases and 0 bases, there was a span of 12 bases. The CDR3 loop spans 16 amino acids.